The 19 T cell receptor beta chains given below trace back to one sample, sequenced in a study of blood T cell repertoires in COVID-19. Clones were read by immunoSEQ multiplex PCR, and TCRdb kept only the in-frame ones, dropping some. There are around 240,000 clones in the sample; about 80% occur only once, and approximately 1.9% lies in the top ten. The sequenced sample was peripheral blood. The origin of the receptors is an elderly woman with acute or convalescent COVID-19.

V usage is TRBV7-2 and J usage is TRBJ2-7; 8 bases map to TRBD2. The ends lost 0 bases at V and 0 bases at J; junction bases unmatched: 7. Germline lookup yields CDR1 SGHTA and CDR2 FQGNSA. This CDR3 is built from 17 residues. CDR3 amino acids: CASSLAAIAGPSYEQYF. The CDR3 region has the DNA TGTGCCAGCAGCTTAGCCGCAATAGCGGGACCCTCCTACGAGCAGTACTTC.

This rearrangement joins TRBV10-3 to TRBJ2-5; no definite D call. This CDR3 has 13 amino acids. The germline gives CDR1 ENHRY, CDR2 SYGVKD. Trimming removed 3 bases from V and 2 bases from J, with 7 bases in between. CDR3 sequence: CAISEPQQETQYF. The CDR3 nucleotides read TGTGCCATCAGTGAACCACAGCAAGAGACCCAGTACTTC.

The chain joins TRBV7-9 to TRBJ2-7; 9 nucleotides match TRBD1. There are 15 residues in the CDR3. Germline-derived CDR1 and CDR2 are SEHNR and FQNEAQ (reference sequence). V trimming: 2 bases; J trimming: 6 bases; junction bases outside the gene matches: 8. The CDR3 is CASSLTGTGLLEQYF. CDR3 DNA sequence: TGTGCCAGCAGCTTAACCGGGACAGGGCTTCTCGAGCAGTACTTC.

The chain carries TRBV5-1 and TRBJ1-4; weak D call: TRBD1 (5 bases). This CDR3 region has 14 residues. V was shortened by 2 bases and J by 8 bases, with 13 bases between the two germline ends. Germline CDR1 and CDR2: SGHRS and YFSETQ. The CDR3 reads CASSFGGVREKLFF. For the CDR3, the DNA is TGCGCCAGCAGCTTCGGGGGTGTAAGGGAAAAACTGTTTTTT.

This chain joins TRBV5-1 and TRBJ2-7; 7 bases line up with TRBD1. The germline V gene encodes CDR1 SGHRS and CDR2 YFSETQ. V dropped 2 bases and J dropped 2; count of bases not matched to a gene: 7. The CDR3 loop spans 15 amino acids. Here the CDR3 DNA reads TGCGCCAGCAGCTTCGCGACAGGGAGTGCCTACGAGCAGTACTTC. It codes for CASSFATGSAYEQYF.

This rearrangement joins TRBV5-1 to TRBJ1-6; possible D gene TRBD1, 5 bases. The germline CDR1 and CDR2 sequences are SGHRS and YFSETQ. Trimming cost V 0 bases and J 5 bases, with 9 bases left between them. The CDR3 sequence is 15 residues long. CDR3 loop: CASSLEGYNNSPLHF. As DNA, the CDR3 is TGCGCCAGCAGCTTGGAGGGGTATAATAATTCACCCCTCCACTTT.

The chain joins TRBV3-1 (or the pseudogene TRBV3-2) to TRBJ2-5; 11 bases match TRBD1. CDR3 size: 14 residues. The ends lost 6 bases at V and 5 bases at J; junction bases unmatched: 5. Germline assignment: CDR1 LGHDT and CDR2 YNNKEL (reference sequence). CDR3 region: CASRNRDRGETQYF. As DNA, the CDR3 is TGTGCCAGCAGAAATCGGGACAGGGGGGAGACCCAGTACTTC.

This clone has ten or more counts. The rearrangement uses TRBV7-3 and TRBJ2-5; no reliable D call. Per germline, CDR1 SGHTA and CDR2 FQGTGA. The ends were cut back, 2 bases at V and 2 bases at J, with 12 bases in the middle. CDR3 length: 15 residues. CDR3 sequence reads: CASSLGPSPQETQYF. For the CDR3, the DNA is TGTGCCAGCAGCTTAGGTCCTAGTCCTCAAGAGACCCAGTACTTC.

The chain carries TRBV7-6 and TRBJ2-1, with D maybe TRBD2 (5 bases). This CDR3 has 14 residues. Germline V gene data show CDR1 as SGHVS and CDR2 as FNYEAQ. Trimming shortened V by 1 base and J by 3 bases, and 7 bases separated the two germline ends. The CDR3 sequence is CASSLGEYYNEQFF. CDR3 nucleotides: TGTGCCAGCAGCTTAGGGGAGTACTACAATGAGCAGTTCTTC.

J is TRBJ1-4 and V is TRBV30; 7 bases agree with TRBD1. This CDR3 region has 14 residues. In germline, CDR1 is GTSNPN, CDR2 SVGIG (reference sequence). The trim removed 2 bases at V and 4 bases at J, leaving 4 bases unmatched. Written as DNA, the CDR3 is TGTGCCTGGAGTATGGGACAGAGTAATGAAAAACTGTTTTTT. This translates into CAWSMGQSNEKLFF.

The chain recombines TRBV7-2 with TRBJ2-7, with D possibly matching TRBD2 (5 bases). V was trimmed by 8 bases and J by 2 bases, leaving 13 bases between them. The CDR3 has 13 amino acids. The germline gives CDR1 SGHTA, CDR2 FQGNSA. This chain's CDR3 is CASGLPGPYEQYF. The CDR3 bases are TGTGCCAGCGGACTTCCAGGCCCCTACGAGCAGTACTTC.

The chain is built from TRBV29-1 and TRBJ1-1; TRBD1 is a possible D gene (6 bases). Germline V gene sequence: CDR1 SQVTM, CDR2 ANQGSEA. CDR3 size: 13 residues. Trimming took off 1 base at V and 2 bases at J, with 8 bases between the two ends. The CDR3 DNA sequence: TGCAGCGTTGAAGGGACAGTCAACACTGAAGCTTTCTTT. Translation: CSVEGTVNTEAFF.

There are a few counts of this clone. This rearrangement joins TRBV3-1 (or the pseudogene TRBV3-2) to TRBJ1-3; D is unresolved. Germline V gives CDR1 LGHDT, CDR2 YNNKEL (reference sequence). This CDR3 is 16 amino acids long. V was trimmed by 1 base and J by 2 bases, leaving 12 bases between them. The CDR3 loop reads CASSQGRADTGNTIYF. CDR3 sequence (DNA): TGTGCCAGCAGCCAAGGGAGAGCTGATACTGGAAACACCATATATTTT.

This clone was counted once. The chain has TRBV6-1 and TRBJ2-7; a possible D gene is TRBD2 (5 bases). The CDR3 runs to 16 residues. Germline lookup yields CDR1 MNHNS and CDR2 SASEGT. Trimming removed 1 base at V and 2 bases at J, with 15 bases between. The CDR3 protein is CASSEVSTGLPYEQYF. The CDR3 nucleotides read TGTGCCAGCAGTGAAGTCTCTACGGGGTTACCCTACGAGCAGTACTTC.

This rearrangement joins TRBV18 to TRBJ2-2; TRBD1 matches at 7 bases. Germline assignment: CDR1 KGHSH and CDR2 LQKENI. The CDR3 contains 14 residues. Unmatched junction bases numbered 3, after V lost 3 bases and J lost 5 bases. CDR3 sequence: CASSPRQGTGELFF. The DNA of the CDR3 is TGTGCCAGCTCACCGAGACAGGGTACCGGGGAGCTGTTTTTT.

The rearrangement uses TRBV7-9 and TRBJ1-2; TRBD1 aligns across 7 bases. V lost 2 bases to trimming and J lost 1 base; unmatched junction nucleotides: 13. The CDR3 runs to 18 residues. Per germline, CDR1 SEHNR and CDR2 FQNEAQ (reference sequence). This CDR3 is CASSLIGGGGNNNYGYTF. The DNA of the CDR3 is TGTGCCAGCAGCTTAATAGGGGGCGGAGGTAACAATAACTATGGCTACACCTTC.

V is TRBV7-2 and J is TRBJ1-4; 8 bases are shared with TRBD1. The CDR3 is 15 residues long. Germline assignment: CDR1 SGHTA and CDR2 FQGNSA. V shed 4 bases, J shed 8 bases, and the junction held 9 bases outside the gene matches. CDR3 DNA sequence: TGTGCCAGCAGCTCCCGGTCGGGGACAGGAGAAAAACTGTTTTTT. Protein: CASSSRSGTGEKLFF. The entire variable domain, with the rest obtained from reference TRBV7-2 and TRBJ1-4, is as follows: GAGVSQSPSNKVTEKGKDVELRCDPISGHTALYWYRQSLGQGLEFLIYFQGNSAPDKSGLPSDRFSAERTGGSVSTLTIQRTQQEDSAVYLCASSSRSGTGEKLFFGSGTQLSVL.

The V and J genes are TRBV30 and TRBJ2-1, with D tentatively TRBD2 (5 bases). The germline V gene encodes CDR1 GTSNPN and CDR2 SVGIG (reference sequence). The CDR3 has 13 residues. Trimming left V 1 base short and J 2 bases short, with 6 bases between. CDR3 coding DNA: TGTGCCTGGAGTGACGGGACCTACAATGAGCAGTTCTTC. Translation: CAWSDGTYNEQFF.

This rearrangement joins TRBV5-6 to TRBJ1-3; D is undetermined. This CDR3 spans 15 amino acids. Trimming cost V 0 bases and J 0 bases, with 7 bases left between them. Germline CDR1 and CDR2: SGHDT and YYEEEE. CDR3 region: CASSLVRYSGNTIYF. CDR3 DNA sequence: TGTGCCAGCAGCTTGGTCCGGTACTCTGGAAACACCATATATTTT.